This T cell receptor beta chain was observed in a study of response to subunit inactivated influenza vaccine. Study-wide results and caveats: That few new T cells are recruited by each seasonal influenza vaccination was the authors' suggestion.

Worth noting for this clonotype: Its specificity is unknown.

From germline, CDR1 is SGHAT and CDR2 FQNNGV. The V and J ends lost 1 base and 0 bases, in that order; junction bases with no gene match: 12. This CDR3 contains 21 residues. TCRdb re-analysed the RT-PCR reads in MiXCR, keeping a single row per CDR3 protein. The sample lists over 800,000 distinct CDR3 sequences; around 20% were seen once. This chain connects TRBV11-2 to TRBJ2-1; 13 nucleotides line up with TRBD2. This TCR was recovered from a man aged 50 or older who received an inactivated influenza vaccine. The sequencing used PBMCs from blood, collected more than 4 days after vaccination. The CDR3 sequence: CASSLVLPGLAGPRSYNEQFF. The CDR3 bases are TGTGCCAGCAGCTTAGTTCTGCCGGGACTAGCGGGACCCCGCTCCTACAATGAGCAGTTCTTC.